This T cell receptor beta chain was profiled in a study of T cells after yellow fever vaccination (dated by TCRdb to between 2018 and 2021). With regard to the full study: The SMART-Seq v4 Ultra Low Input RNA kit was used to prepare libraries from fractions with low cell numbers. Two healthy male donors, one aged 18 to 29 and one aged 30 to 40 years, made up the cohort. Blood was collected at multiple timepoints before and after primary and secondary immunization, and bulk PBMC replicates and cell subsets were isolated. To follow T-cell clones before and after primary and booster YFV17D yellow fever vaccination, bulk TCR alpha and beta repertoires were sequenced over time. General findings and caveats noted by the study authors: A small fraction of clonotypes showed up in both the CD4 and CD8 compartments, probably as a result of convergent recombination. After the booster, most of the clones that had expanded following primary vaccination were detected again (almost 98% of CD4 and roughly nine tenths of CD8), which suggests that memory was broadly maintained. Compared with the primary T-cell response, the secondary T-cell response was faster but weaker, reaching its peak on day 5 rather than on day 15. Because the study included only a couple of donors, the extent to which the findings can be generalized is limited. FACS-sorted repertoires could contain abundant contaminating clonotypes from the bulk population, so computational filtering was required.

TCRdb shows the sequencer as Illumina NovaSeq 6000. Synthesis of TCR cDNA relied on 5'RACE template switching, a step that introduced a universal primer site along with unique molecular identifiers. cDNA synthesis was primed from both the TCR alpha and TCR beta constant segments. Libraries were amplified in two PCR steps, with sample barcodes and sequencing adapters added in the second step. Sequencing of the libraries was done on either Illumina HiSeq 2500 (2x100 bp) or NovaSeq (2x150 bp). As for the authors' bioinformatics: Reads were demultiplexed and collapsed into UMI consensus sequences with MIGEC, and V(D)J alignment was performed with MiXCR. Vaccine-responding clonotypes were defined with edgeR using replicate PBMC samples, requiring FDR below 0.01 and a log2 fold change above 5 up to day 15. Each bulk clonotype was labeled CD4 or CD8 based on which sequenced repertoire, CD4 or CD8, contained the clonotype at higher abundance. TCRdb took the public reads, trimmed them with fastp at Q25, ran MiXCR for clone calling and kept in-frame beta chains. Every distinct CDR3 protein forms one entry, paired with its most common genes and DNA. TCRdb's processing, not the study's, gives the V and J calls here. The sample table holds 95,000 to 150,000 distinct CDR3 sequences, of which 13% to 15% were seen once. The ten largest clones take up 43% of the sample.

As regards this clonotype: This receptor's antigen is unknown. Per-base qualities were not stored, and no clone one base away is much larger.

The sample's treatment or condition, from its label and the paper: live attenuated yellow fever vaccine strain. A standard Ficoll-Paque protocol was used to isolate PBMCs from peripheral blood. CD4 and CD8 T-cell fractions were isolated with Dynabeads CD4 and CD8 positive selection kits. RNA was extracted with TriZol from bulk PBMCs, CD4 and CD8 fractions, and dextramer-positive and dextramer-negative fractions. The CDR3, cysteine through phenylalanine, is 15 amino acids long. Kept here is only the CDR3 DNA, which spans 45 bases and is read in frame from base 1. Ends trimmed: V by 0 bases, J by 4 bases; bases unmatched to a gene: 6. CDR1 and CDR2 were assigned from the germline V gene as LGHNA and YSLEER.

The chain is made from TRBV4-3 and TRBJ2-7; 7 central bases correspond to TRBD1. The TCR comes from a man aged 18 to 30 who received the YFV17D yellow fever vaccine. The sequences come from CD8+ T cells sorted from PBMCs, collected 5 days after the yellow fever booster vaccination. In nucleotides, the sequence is TGCGCCAGCAGCCAAGAGACAGGGAGTGGGTACGAGCAGTACTTC. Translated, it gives CASSQETGSGYEQYF.